These 20 T cell receptor beta chains share one sample of origin, sequenced in a study of blood T cell repertoires in COVID-19. The repertoire was sequenced with immunoSEQ multiplex PCR; TCRdb's copy has only in-frame clones and lacks some. The repertoire includes around 270,000 clones, about 89% of them detected once, and about 4.6% sits in the top ten. The sequenced sample consisted of peripheral blood. These receptors were taken from a man between 40 and 49 years old with acute or convalescent COVID-19.

The sample holds a few counts of this clone. The chain carries TRBV12-5 and TRBJ1-1, with D tentatively TRBD1 (5 bases). Trimming cost V 5 bases and J 8 bases, with 12 bases left between them. Germline CDR1 and CDR2: LGHNT and FRNRAP. This CDR3 is 12 amino acids long. The CDR3 region is CASGPQGAEAFF. Here the CDR3 DNA reads TGTGCTAGTGGTCCCCAAGGGGCGGAAGCTTTCTTT.

This chain uses TRBV10-3 with TRBJ1-3; TRBD1 aligns across 8 bases. CDR3 length equals 17 residues. The germline V gene encodes CDR1 ENHRY and CDR2 SYGVKD. V shed 0 bases and J 0 bases; nucleotides not matched to a gene: 4. In DNA form, the CDR3 reads TGTGCCATCAGTGAGTCGGGGGACAGGAGCTCTGGAAACACCATATATTTT. This sequence encodes CAISESGDRSSGNTIYF.

V and J are TRBV5-5 and TRBJ1-2; possibly TRBD1 for D (6 bases). There are 16 residues in the CDR3. Trimming shortened V by 0 bases and J by 2 bases, and 14 bases separated the two germline ends. Germline V CDR1 and CDR2: SGHKS, YYEKEE (reference sequence). In DNA form, the CDR3 reads TGTGCCAGCAGCTTGGGCAGGGGAGCCTCAAACTATGGCTACACCTTC. It specifies CASSLGRGASNYGYTF.

The chain uses TRBV9 and TRBJ1-3; D is ambiguous. V lost 0 bases, J lost 0 bases, and 7 bases lay in between. CDR3 length equals 15 residues. Germline values: CDR1 SGDLS, CDR2 YYNGEE. In DNA form, the CDR3 reads TGTGCCAGCAGCGTAGATAATCTCTCTGGAAACACCATATATTTT. It translates to CASSVDNLSGNTIYF.

The gene calls are TRBV6-5 and TRBJ1-1, with D perhaps matching TRBD1 (6 bases). Germline V gene data show CDR1 as MNHEY and CDR2 as SVGAGI. This CDR3 spans 14 amino acids. Trimming shortened V by 6 bases and J by 1 base, and 12 bases separated the two germline ends. CDR3 residues: CASRINRANTEAFF. The CDR3 nucleotides read TGTGCCAGCAGGATTAACAGGGCGAACACTGAAGCTTTCTTT.

This chain joins TRBV19 and TRBJ2-7, with a weak D call TRBD1 (5 bases). CDR1 and CDR2 from the germline V gene are LNHDA and SQIVND (reference sequence). The CDR3 is 14 residues long. Trimming pared 5 bases from V and 5 bases from J, leaving 16 bases between. The CDR3 here is CASSFLAGSDEQYF. The CDR3 nucleotides are TGTGCCAGTAGTTTCTTGGCAGGGTCGGACGAGCAGTACTTC.

The chain couples TRBV11-1 to TRBJ1-2, with D possibly matching TRBD1 (6 bases). Trimming took 5 bases from V and 8 from J, leaving 15 bases between them. There are 13 residues in the CDR3. Germline V gives CDR1 SGHAT, CDR2 FQDESV (reference sequence). The DNA of the CDR3 is TGTGCCAGCAGCCCCGACAGGAACCGGGGCTACACCTTC. It yields the protein CASSPDRNRGYTF. Looking up the rest from reference TRBV11-1 and TRBJ1-2 gives the full variable domain: EAEVAQSPRYKITEKSQAVAFWCDPISGHATLYWYRQILGQGPELLVQFQDESVVDDSQLPKDRFSAERLKGVDSTLKIQPAELGDSAMYLCASSPDRNRGYTFGSGTRLTVV.

This clone came up once. The J gene is TRBJ2-1, the V gene TRBV24-1; 11 bases match TRBD2. Germline values: CDR1 KGHDR, CDR2 SFDVKD. Trimming took 5 bases from V and 3 from J; bases not matched to a gene: 11. This CDR3 has 18 amino acids. CDR3 DNA: TGTGCCACCAGTGTCCCGTCCGGGACTAGCGGCATCTACAATGAGCAGTTCTTC. The encoded protein is CATSVPSGTSGIYNEQFF.

V gene TRBV23-1 combines with J gene TRBJ2-1, with 10 bases matching TRBD2. TRBV23-1 is an ORF, and what it does is uncertain. The V segment lost 0 bases and the J segment 1 base; nucleotides outside the gene matches: 12. This CDR3 comprises 20 residues. The CDR3 region has the DNA TGCGCCAGCAGTCAATCGCCCAGCGGGGGGGCCGGGGTATCCTACAATGAGCAGTTCTTC. Translating gives CASSQSPSGGAGVSYNEQFF.

J is TRBJ1-6 and V is TRBV6-5; D perhaps matches TRBD1 (5 bases). With 7 bases removed from V and 7 bases from J, the gap between germline ends came to 14 bases. Germline V CDR1 and CDR2: MNHEY, SVGAGI. CDR3 length: 14 amino acids. Here the CDR3 DNA reads TGTGCCAGCACCGGCAGGGACTCCAATTCACCCCTCCACTTT. Protein: CASTGRDSNSPLHF.

A few counts support this clone. CDR3 DNA sequence: TGCGCCAGCAGCTTCGGACAGCCATCGGAGGAGCAGTACTTC. This gives the protein CASSFGQPSEEQYF. The V gene is TRBV5-1, the J gene TRBJ2-7, with D maybe TRBD1 (6 bases). There are 14 residues in the CDR3. Germline V CDR1 and CDR2: SGHRS, YFSETQ. Trimming stripped 2 bases from V and 7 bases from J, with 16 bases between.

The J gene is TRBJ1-4, the V gene TRBV6-5; a possible D gene is TRBD1 (6 bases). The CDR3 sequence is 14 residues long. Germline V gene sequence: CDR1 MNHEY, CDR2 SVGAGI. Deletions cut 8 bases from V and 7 bases from J, with 17 bases between. CDR3 bases: TGTGCCAGCCGCAAAGGACAGACAGTTGAAAAACTGTTTTTT. As protein: CASRKGQTVEKLFF.

V gene TRBV11-1 combines with J gene TRBJ2-2; D remains unclear. V was cut by 6 bases and J by 2 bases, with 7 bases left in between. CDR3 length: 13 residues. Germline V lookup: CDR1 SGHAT, CDR2 FQDESV (reference sequence). As DNA, the CDR3 is TGTGCCAGCAGTCTCCTTAACACCGGGGAGCTGTTTTTT. It codes for CASSLLNTGELFF.

This clone is a singleton in its sample. The chain is built from TRBV7-8 and TRBJ2-2; possible D gene TRBD2, 5 bases. V was cut by 2 bases and J by 5 bases, with 21 bases left in between. Germline V gene lookup returns CDR1 SGHVS and CDR2 FQNEAQ. The CDR3 is 18 residues long. In nucleotides, the CDR3 is TGTGCCAGCAGCTTACCGGCAAGGGCGGGTGTTGCGACCGGGGAGCTGTTTTTT. This gives the protein CASSLPARAGVATGELFF.

The J gene is TRBJ2-3, the V gene TRBV19, with TRBD1 matching 7 bases. The CDR3 has 16 amino acids. CDR1 is LNHDA and CDR2 is SQIVND in the germline V gene (reference sequence). Trimming at V came to 8 bases and at J to 2 bases, leaving 13 bases not matched to a gene. The CDR3 nucleotides are TGTGCCAGTGGCCCCGTGAGGGGGCCCCACACAGATACGCAGTATTTT. Translated: CASGPVRGPHTDTQYF.

The chain has TRBV10-2 and TRBJ2-1; possible D gene TRBD2, 7 bases. Germline CDR1 is WSHSY and CDR2 is SAAADI. This CDR3 region has 15 residues. Trimming took off 7 bases at V and 2 bases at J, with 15 bases between the two ends. This chain's CDR3 is CASKDGGQTYNEQFF. CDR3 sequence (DNA): TGCGCCAGCAAAGACGGGGGGCAGACCTACAATGAGCAGTTCTTC.

The CDR3 loop reads CATSDFEGGPQHF. The CDR3 DNA sequence: TGTGCCACCAGTGATTTCGAGGGCGGGCCCCAGCATTTT. This sequence joins TRBV24-1 and TRBJ1-5, with D uncertain. Germline V gives CDR1 KGHDR, CDR2 SFDVKD. This CDR3 has 13 amino acids. The germline V and J ends were trimmed by 1 base and 9 bases, with 9 bases remaining between them.

V is TRBV9 and J is TRBJ1-3; D ambiguous. This CDR3 has 12 amino acids. Germline V gene lookup returns CDR1 SGDLS and CDR2 YYNGEE. The V and J ends lost 3 bases and 1 base respectively, with 2 bases between them. The CDR3 DNA follows: TGTGCCAGCAGCGCATCTGGAAACACCATATATTTT. Its translation: CASSASGNTIYF.

This clone has just one count. The V gene is TRBV2, the J gene TRBJ1-1, with 10 bases fitting TRBD1. In germline, CDR1 is SNHLY, CDR2 FYNNEI. The CDR3 spans 14 residues. The junction had 5 bases not matched to a gene; V was cut back by 6 bases and J by 4 bases. CDR3: CASSETGGLTEAFF. CDR3 bases: TGTGCCAGCAGCGAGACAGGGGGCCTCACTGAAGCTTTCTTT.

This clone has more than one count but fewer than ten. The V and J genes are TRBV5-1 and TRBJ2-7; perhaps TRBD2 as D (6 bases). Germline lookup yields CDR1 SGHRS and CDR2 YFSETQ. This CDR3 comprises 15 residues. V lost 4 bases and J 1 base, leaving 15 bases between the germline ends. CDR3 residues: CASSPGDFLSYEQYF. The CDR3 coding sequence is TGCGCCAGCAGCCCCGGGGACTTTTTATCCTACGAGCAGTACTTC.